These T cell receptor beta chains were read from a single sample in a study of beta chain features in type 1 diabetes. Only in-frame clones appear in the TCRdb table, and some are missing; sequencing was by immunoSEQ multiplex PCR. The table records 15,000 or so clones, approximately 71% of them present only once. Sequencing was carried out using Tregs from blood. The receptor set was obtained from a man aged 30 to 45 with type 1 diabetes. The CDR3 runs from the conserved cysteine through the conserved F or W. The D gene is left open where the match is weak. A clone size is listed for some rows: how often the clone was seen (once, few, many), or a class if it is expanded.

D	V	size	J	DNA	CDR3
-	TRBV6-1	-	TRBJ2-2	TGTGCCAGCAGTGAAGGGTACTTAGCCTCGGGCACCGGGGAGCTGTTTTTT	CASSEGYLASGTGELFF
-	TRBV19	-	TRBJ2-2	TGTGCCAGTAGTACAACCGGGACAAACACCGGGGAGCTGTTTTTT	CASSTTGTNTGELFF
TRBD1	TRBV5-1	-	TRBJ1-4	TGCGCCAGCAGCTTGGCGGGCAGGGGGTATGAAAAACTGTTTTTT	CASSLAGRGYEKLFF
TRBD1	TRBV18	-	TRBJ2-1	TGTGCCAGCTCGGGGATGGACAGGGAGGCCTACAATGAGCAGTTCTTC	CASSGMDREAYNEQFF
-	TRBV9	-	TRBJ2-7	TGTGCCAGCAGCGTAGCAACGGGAGAGGTATACGAGCAGTACTTC	CASSVATGEVYEQYF
TRBD2	TRBV7-9	few	TRBJ2-7	TGTGCCAGCAGCCCCGAGGGACTAGCGGGCTACGAGCAGTACTTC	CASSPEGLAGYEQYF
TRBD2	TRBV6-5	-	TRBJ2-1	TGTGCCAGTAGGGACAGCGGACTAGCGGGAGCCACGCAGTTCTTC	CASRDSGLAGATQFF
-	TRBV5-1	-	TRBJ2-1	TGCGCCAGCAGCTTGGTTACAGGGCTCCGGTTCTTC	CASSLVTGLRFF
TRBD2	TRBV5-1	few	TRBJ2-1	TGCGCCAGCAGCTTGCTCGGGAGGGGCAATGAGCAGTTCTTC	CASSLLGRGNEQFF
-	TRBV5-1	-	TRBJ2-7	TGCGCCAGCAGCTTAGGAGGGGCCGTCTCCTACGAGCAGTACTTC	CASSLGGAVSYEQYF
-	TRBV7-6	-	TRBJ2-1	TGTGCCAGCAGCTTAGCTGGGGGCGGGAGAGGCAATGAGCAGTTCTTC	CASSLAGGGRGNEQFF
-	TRBV11-3	-	TRBJ2-1	TGTGCCAGCAGCTTAGTTTCGGGGATTCACTACAATGAGCAGTTCTTC	CASSLVSGIHYNEQFF
-	TRBV7-8	-	TRBJ2-5	TGTGCCAGCGGTAGATCCCGCCAAGAGACCCAGTACTTC	CASGRSRQETQYF
TRBD2	TRBV6-5	-	TRBJ2-2	TGTGCCAGCAGCCTAGCGGGATCCGCCACCGGGGAGCTGTTTTTT	CASSLAGSATGELFF
TRBD2	TRBV5-1	-	TRBJ2-3	TGCGCCAGCAGCTTGGGGACTAGCGGAGATACGCAGTATTTT	CASSLGTSGDTQYF
TRBD1	TRBV5-1	-	TRBJ2-1	TGCGCCAGCAGCCTACGGACAGGGTTGTACAATGAGCAGTTCTTC	CASSLRTGLYNEQFF
TRBD2	TRBV19	-	TRBJ2-7	TGTGCCAGTAGTCCCGGACTAGCGGAAATCTACGAGCAGTACTTC	CASSPGLAEIYEQYF
TRBD1	TRBV30	once	TRBJ1-1	TGTGCCGGTAGACAGGGTTCGAACACTGAAGCTTTCTTT	CAGRQGSNTEAFF
TRBD1	TRBV7-9	once	TRBJ2-5	TGTGCCAGCAGCAGAGGGGACAGGCAAGAGACCCAGTACTTC	CASSRGDRQETQYF
-	TRBV6-1	once	TRBJ1-1	TGTGCCAGCACAGGCAGACTGAACACTGAAGCTTTCTTT	CASTGRLNTEAFF
TRBD2	TRBV18	-	TRBJ2-7	TGTGCCAGCTCACCCGGGGGGTCGAGGGAGCAGTACTTC	CASSPGGSREQYF
-	TRBV5-6	-	TRBJ1-5	TGTGCCAGCAGCTTGGGACACGGCAATCAGCCCCAGCATTTT	CASSLGHGNQPQHF
TRBD1	TRBV9	few	TRBJ2-6	TGTGCCAGCAGCGTAGATCCAGGGGGTCGATCTGGGGCCAACGTCCTGACTTTC	CASSVDPGGRSGANVLTF
TRBD2	TRBV19	few	TRBJ2-5	TGTGCCAGTAGTATACGGCGGGGGGGCCTAGAGACCCAGTACTTC	CASSIRRGGLETQYF
-	TRBV11-2	few	TRBJ1-2	TGTGCCAGCGTACCCCGCGCGCAGGGCGCTAACTATGGCTACACCTTC	CASVPRAQGANYGYTF
-	TRBV4-1	-	TRBJ1-5	TGCGCCAGCAGCCAAGTATGGGGACATACAGGAAGCAATCAGCCCCAGCATTTT	CASSQVWGHTGSNQPQHF
-	TRBV5-1	-	TRBJ2-3	TGCGCCAGCAGCCGTGGGGGAGGTGTTGTGGATACGCAGTATTTT	CASSRGGGVVDTQYF
TRBD2	TRBV27	-	TRBJ2-5	TGTGCCAGCAGTAGTAGCGGGAGGTCACAAGAGACCCAGTACTTC	CASSSSGRSQETQYF